This T cell receptor beta chain was observed in a study of CD8+CD57+ T cells in acquired aplastic anemia. The overall study: Sorted CD4+ plus CD8+ cells gave DNA averaging around 3.2 ug.

Researchers used genomic DNA as the template to profile TCR beta VDJ and CDR3. In TCRdb, the reads were re-called with MiXCR into one record per CDR3 protein. Among roughly 240,000 distinct CDR3 sequences listed, 45% to 50% were seen once. Study results and limitations: Comparison of patients with controls identified roughly 27 shared CD8+ CDR3 sequences. Patients were compared with controls for CD8+ Simpson's diversity, and no significant difference emerged.

Previously, flow cytometry had revealed CD8+CD57+ cell expansion in the patients chosen for sequencing. The patients, all of them, had severe acquired aplastic anemia. Trimming took 0 bases from V and 4 from J; bases not matched to a gene: 3. The CDR3 has 14 residues. Germline V gives CDR1 GTSNPN, CDR2 SVGIG (reference sequence). This clonotype was counted between two and nine times. The antigen remains unidentified. This TCR came from a human donor with aplastic anemia. The sequencing sample was made of sorted CD4+, CD8+, or CD8+CD57+ T cells (not recorded which) from PBMCs. This sequence joins TRBV30 and TRBJ1-5, with TRBD1 matching over 7 bases. CDR3 coding DNA: TGTGCCTGGAGTGTGGGCAGGGGGAATCAGCCCCAGCATTTT. Protein: CAWSVGRGNQPQHF.